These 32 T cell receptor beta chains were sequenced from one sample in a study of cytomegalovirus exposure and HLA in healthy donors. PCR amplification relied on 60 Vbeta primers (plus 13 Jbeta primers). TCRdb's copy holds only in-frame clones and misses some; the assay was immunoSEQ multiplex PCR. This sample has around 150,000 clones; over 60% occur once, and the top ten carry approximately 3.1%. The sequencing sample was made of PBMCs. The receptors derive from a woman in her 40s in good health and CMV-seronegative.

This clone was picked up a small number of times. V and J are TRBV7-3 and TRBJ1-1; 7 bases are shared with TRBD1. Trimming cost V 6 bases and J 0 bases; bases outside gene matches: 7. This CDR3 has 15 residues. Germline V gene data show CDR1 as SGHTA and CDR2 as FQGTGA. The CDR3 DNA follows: TGTGCCAGCAGTTTTGACAGGGACATGAACACTGAAGCTTTCTTT. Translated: CASSFDRDMNTEAFF. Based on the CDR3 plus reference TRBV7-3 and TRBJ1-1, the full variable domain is GAGVSQTPSNKVTEKGKYVELRCDPISGHTALYWYRQSLGQGPEFLIYFQGTGAADDSGLPNDRFFAVRPEGSVSTLKIQRTERGDSAVYLCASSFDRDMNTEAFFGQGTRLTVV.

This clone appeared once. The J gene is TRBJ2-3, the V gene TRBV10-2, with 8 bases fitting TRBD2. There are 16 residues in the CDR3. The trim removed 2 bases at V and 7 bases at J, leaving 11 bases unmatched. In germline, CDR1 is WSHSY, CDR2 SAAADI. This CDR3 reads CASSEGPRGGLYTQYF. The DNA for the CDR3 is TGCGCCAGCAGTGAGGGCCCCCGGGGGGGCCTGTATACGCAGTATTTT.

CDR3 loop: CASSLISAGGYYEQYF. The CDR3 DNA is TGTGCCAGCAGCTTAATTTCGGCGGGGGGGTACTACGAGCAGTACTTC. The chain has TRBV7-2 and TRBJ2-7; 9 nucleotides align to TRBD2. Germline trimming cut 2 bases from V and 3 bases from J; bases unmatched to any gene: 8. The length of the CDR3 is 16 residues. Germline CDR1 SGHTA, CDR2 FQGNSA.

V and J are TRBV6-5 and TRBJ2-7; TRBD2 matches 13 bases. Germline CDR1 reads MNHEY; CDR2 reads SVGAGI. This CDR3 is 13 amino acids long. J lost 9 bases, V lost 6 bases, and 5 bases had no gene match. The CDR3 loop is CASSIGLAGAQYF. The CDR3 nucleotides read TGTGCCAGCAGCATCGGACTAGCGGGGGCGCAGTACTTC.

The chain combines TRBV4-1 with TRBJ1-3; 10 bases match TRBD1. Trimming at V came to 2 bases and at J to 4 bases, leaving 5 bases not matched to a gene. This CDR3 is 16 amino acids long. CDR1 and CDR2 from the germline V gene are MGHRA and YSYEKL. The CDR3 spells CASSQPRQGAGNTIYF. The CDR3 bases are TGCGCCAGCAGCCAACCTCGACAGGGGGCCGGAAACACCATATATTTT.

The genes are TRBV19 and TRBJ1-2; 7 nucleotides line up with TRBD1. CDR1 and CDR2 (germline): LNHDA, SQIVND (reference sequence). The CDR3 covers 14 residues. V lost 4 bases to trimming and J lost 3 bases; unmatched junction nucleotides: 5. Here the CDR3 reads CASSSPTGYYGYTF. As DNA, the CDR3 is TGTGCCAGTAGTAGCCCGACAGGGTACTATGGCTACACCTTC.

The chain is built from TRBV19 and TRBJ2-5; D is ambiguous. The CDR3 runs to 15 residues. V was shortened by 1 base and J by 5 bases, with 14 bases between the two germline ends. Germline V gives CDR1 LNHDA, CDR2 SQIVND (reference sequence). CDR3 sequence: CASSIVSLGWETQYF. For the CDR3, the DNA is TGTGCCAGTAGTATAGTGAGCCTCGGTTGGGAGACCCAGTACTTC.

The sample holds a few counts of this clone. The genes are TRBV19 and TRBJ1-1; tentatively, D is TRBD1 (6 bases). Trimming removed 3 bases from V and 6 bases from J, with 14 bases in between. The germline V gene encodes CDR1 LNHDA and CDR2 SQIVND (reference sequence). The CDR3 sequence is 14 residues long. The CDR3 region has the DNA TGTGCCAGTAGTATTGCCCATAAGGGGGCTGAAGCTTTCTTT. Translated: CASSIAHKGAEAFF.

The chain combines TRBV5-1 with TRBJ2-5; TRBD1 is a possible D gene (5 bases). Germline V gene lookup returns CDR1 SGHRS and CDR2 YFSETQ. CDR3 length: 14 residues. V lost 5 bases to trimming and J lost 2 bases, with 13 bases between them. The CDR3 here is CASRQQGVQETQYF. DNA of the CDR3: TGCGCCAGCAGGCAGCAAGGGGTGCAAGAGACCCAGTACTTC.

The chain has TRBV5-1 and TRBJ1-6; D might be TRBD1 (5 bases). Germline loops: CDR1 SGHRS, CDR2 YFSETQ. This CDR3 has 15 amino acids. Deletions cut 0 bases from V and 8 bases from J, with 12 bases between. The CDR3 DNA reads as TGCGCCAGCAGCTTGGTCGGGGGAATTGATTCACCCCTCCACTTT. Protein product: CASSLVGGIDSPLHF.

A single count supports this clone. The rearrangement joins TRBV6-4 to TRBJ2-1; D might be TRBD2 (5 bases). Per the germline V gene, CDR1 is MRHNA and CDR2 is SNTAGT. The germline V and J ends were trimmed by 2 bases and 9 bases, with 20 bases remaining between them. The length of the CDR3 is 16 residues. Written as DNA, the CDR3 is TGTGCCAGCAGTGACGGGTTTAGAGAGCGTCGGGGTGAGCAGTTCTTC. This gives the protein CASSDGFRERRGEQFF.

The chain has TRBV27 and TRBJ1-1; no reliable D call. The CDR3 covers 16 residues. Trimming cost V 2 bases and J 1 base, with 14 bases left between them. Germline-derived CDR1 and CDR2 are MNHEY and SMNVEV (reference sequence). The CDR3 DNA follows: TGTGCCAGCAGTTTACGTCGGGAGGTTGGGAACACTGAAGCTTTCTTT. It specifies CASSLRREVGNTEAFF.

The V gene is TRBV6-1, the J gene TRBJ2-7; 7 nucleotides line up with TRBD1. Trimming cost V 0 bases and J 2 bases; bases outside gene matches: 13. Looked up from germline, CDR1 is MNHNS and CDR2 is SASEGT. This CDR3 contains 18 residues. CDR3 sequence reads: CASSEAINRGWRPYEQYF. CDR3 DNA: TGTGCCAGCAGTGAAGCGATAAACAGGGGTTGGAGGCCCTACGAGCAGTACTTC.

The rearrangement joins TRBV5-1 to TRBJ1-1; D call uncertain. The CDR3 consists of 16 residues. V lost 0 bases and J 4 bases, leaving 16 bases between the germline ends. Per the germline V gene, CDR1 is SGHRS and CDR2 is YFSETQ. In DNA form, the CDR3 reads TGCGCCAGCAGCTTGGCCGGGTGGAATCTCGGCACTGAAGCTTTCTTT. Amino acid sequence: CASSLAGWNLGTEAFF.

The chain's CDR3 is CASSSAGQADQPQHF. In nucleotides, the CDR3 is TGTGCCAGCAGTTCCGCGGGTCAGGCGGATCAGCCCCAGCATTTT. This chain links TRBV27 with TRBJ1-5; no reliable D call. CDR3 size: 15 residues. Germline CDR1 MNHEY, CDR2 SMNVEV (reference sequence). V was trimmed by 4 bases and J by 5 bases, leaving 15 bases between them.

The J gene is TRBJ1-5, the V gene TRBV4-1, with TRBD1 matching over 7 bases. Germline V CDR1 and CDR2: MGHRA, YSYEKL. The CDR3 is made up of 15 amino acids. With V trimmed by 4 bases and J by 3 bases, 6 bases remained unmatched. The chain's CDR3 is CASSPRGQLNQPQHF. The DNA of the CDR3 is TGCGCCAGCAGCCCACGGGGACAGCTCAATCAGCCCCAGCATTTT.

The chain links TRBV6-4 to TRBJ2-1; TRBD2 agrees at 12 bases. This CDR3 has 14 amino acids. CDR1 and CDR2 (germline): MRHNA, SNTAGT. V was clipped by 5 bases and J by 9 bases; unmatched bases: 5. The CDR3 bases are TGTGCCAGCAGTACTAGCGGGGGGCAGGGTGAGCAGTTCTTC. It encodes CASSTSGGQGEQFF.

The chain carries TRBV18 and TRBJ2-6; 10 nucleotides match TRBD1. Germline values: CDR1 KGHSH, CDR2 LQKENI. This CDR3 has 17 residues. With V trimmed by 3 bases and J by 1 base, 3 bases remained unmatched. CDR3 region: CASSPGQGSSGANVLTF. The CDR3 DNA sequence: TGTGCCAGCTCACCGGGACAGGGGAGTTCTGGGGCCAACGTCCTGACTTTC.

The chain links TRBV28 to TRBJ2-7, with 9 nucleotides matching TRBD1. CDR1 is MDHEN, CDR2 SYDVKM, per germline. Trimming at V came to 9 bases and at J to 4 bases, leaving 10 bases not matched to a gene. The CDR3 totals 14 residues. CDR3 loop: CASQTGGKWYEQYF. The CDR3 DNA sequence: TGTGCCAGTCAAACAGGGGGCAAATGGTACGAGCAGTACTTC.

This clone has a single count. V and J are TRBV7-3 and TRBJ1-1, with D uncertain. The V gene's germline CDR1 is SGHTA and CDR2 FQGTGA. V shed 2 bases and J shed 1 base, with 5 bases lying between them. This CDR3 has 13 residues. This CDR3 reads CASSLWANTEAFF. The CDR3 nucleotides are TGTGCCAGCAGCTTATGGGCGAACACTGAAGCTTTCTTT.

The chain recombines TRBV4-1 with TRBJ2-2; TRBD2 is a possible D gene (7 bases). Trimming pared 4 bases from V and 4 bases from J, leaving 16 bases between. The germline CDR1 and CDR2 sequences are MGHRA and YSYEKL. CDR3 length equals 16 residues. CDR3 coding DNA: TGCGCCAGCAGCCCAAATGGGGGGGCGATCACCGGGGAGCTGTTTTTT. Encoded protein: CASSPNGGAITGELFF.

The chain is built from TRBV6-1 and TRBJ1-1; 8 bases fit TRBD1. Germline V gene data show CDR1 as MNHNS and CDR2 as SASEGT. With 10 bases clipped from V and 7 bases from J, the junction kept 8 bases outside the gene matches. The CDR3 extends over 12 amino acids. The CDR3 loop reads CATGQGSIEAFF. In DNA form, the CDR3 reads TGTGCCACCGGACAGGGCTCCATTGAAGCTTTCTTT.

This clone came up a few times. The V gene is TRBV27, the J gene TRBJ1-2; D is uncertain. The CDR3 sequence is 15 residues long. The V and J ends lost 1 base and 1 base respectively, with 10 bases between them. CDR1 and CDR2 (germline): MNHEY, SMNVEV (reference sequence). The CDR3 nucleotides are TGTGCCAGCAGTTTATACAGTAGAGATAACTATGGCTACACCTTC. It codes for CASSLYSRDNYGYTF.

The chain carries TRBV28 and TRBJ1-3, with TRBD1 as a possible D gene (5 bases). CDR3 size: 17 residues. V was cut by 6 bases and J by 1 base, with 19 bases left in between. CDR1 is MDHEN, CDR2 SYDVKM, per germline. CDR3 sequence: CASRIWDGGSSGNTIYF. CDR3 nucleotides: TGTGCCAGCAGAATTTGGGACGGAGGGTCTTCTGGAAACACCATATATTTT.

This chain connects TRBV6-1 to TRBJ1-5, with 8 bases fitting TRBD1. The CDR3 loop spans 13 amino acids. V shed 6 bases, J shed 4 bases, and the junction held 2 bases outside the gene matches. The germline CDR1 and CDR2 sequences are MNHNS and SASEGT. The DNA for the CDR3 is TGTGCCAGCAGCCGGACAGGGAATCAGCCCCAGCATTTT. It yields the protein CASSRTGNQPQHF.

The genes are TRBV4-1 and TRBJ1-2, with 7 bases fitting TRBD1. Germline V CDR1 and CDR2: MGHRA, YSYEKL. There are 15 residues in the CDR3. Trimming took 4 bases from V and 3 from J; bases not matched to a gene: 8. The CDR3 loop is CASSRRDRDDYGYTF. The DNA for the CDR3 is TGCGCCAGCAGCCGCCGCGACAGGGATGACTATGGCTACACCTTC.

CDR3 in DNA: TGTGCCAGCAGTGCCCGTGCCCCGGGACTAGCGGGGGGGTCCTACGAGCAGTACTTC. Translation: CASSARAPGLAGGSYEQYF. The chain has TRBV6-1 and TRBJ2-7, with TRBD2 matching 16 bases. Germline V CDR1 and CDR2: MNHNS, SASEGT. V was pared by 4 bases and J by 1 base, with 10 bases of the junction left unmatched. The CDR3 contains 19 residues.

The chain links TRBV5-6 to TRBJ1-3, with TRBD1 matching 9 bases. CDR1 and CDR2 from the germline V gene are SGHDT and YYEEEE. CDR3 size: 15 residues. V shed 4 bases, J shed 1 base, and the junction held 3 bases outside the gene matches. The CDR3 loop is CASSPGTGSGNTIYF. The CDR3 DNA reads TGTGCCAGCAGCCCGGGGACAGGGTCTGGAAACACCATATATTTT.

CDR3 residues: CASTFNEKLFF. The CDR3 DNA reads as TGTGCCAGCACCTTTAATGAAAAACTGTTTTTT. V and J are TRBV6-6 and TRBJ1-4; D remains unclear. Trimming removed 7 bases from V and 4 bases from J, with 4 bases in between. Germline V CDR1 and CDR2: MNHNY, SVGAGI (reference sequence). The CDR3 totals 11 residues.

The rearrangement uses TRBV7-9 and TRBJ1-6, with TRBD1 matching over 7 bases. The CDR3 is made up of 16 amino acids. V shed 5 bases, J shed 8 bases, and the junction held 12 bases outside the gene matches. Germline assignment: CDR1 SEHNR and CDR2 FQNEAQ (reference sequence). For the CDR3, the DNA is TGTGCCAGCAGCCCCCGACAGGGAAGTTGGGATTCACCCCTCCACTTT. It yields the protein CASSPRQGSWDSPLHF.

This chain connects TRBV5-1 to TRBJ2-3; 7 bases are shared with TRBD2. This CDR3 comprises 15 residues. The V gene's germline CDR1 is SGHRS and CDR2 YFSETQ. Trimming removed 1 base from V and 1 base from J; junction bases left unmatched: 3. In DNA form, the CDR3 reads TGCGCCAGCAGCTTGCCCAGCGGGGGCACAGATACGCAGTATTTT. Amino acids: CASSLPSGGTDTQYF.

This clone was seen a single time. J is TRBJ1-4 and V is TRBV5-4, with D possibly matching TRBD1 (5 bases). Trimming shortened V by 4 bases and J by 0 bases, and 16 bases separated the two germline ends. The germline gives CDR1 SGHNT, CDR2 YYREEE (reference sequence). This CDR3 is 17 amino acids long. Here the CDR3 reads CASSRRGTVATNEKLFF. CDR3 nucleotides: TGTGCCAGCAGCAGGCGCGGGACGGTAGCAACTAATGAAAAACTGTTTTTT.